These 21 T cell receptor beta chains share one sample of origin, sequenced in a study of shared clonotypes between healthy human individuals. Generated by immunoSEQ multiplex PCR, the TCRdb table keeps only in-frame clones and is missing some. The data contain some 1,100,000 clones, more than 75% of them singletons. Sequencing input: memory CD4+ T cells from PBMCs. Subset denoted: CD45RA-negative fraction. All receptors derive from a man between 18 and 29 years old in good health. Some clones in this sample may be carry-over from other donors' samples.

The CDR3 is CASSQVDREETQYF. CDR3 sequence (DNA): TGTGCCAGCAGCCAAGTGGACAGAGAAGAGACCCAGTACTTC. V usage is TRBV4-2 and J usage is TRBJ2-5; perhaps TRBD1 as D (6 bases). Germline CDR1 LGHNA, CDR2 YNFKEQ. The CDR3 length is 14 residues. V lost 1 base and J lost 3, with 9 bases in between.

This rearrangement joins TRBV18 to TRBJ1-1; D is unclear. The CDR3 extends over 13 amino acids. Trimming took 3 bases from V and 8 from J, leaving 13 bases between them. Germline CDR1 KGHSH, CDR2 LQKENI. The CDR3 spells CASSPVQVWEAFF. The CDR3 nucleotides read TGTGCCAGCTCACCGGTTCAAGTCTGGGAAGCTTTCTTT.

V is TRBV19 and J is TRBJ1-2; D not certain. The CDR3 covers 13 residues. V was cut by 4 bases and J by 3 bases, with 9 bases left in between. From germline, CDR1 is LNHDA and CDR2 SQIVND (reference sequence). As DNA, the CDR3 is TGTGCCAGTAGTACCACGGTGGACTATGGCTACACCTTC. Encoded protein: CASSTTVDYGYTF.

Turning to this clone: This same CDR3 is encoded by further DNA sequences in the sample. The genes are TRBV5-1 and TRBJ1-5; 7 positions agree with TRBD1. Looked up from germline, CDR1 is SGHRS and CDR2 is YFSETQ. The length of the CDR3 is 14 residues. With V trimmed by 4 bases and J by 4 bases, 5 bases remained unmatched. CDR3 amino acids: CASSPGTENQPQHF. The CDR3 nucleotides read TGCGCCAGCAGCCCCGGGACAGAGAATCAGCCCCAGCATTTT.

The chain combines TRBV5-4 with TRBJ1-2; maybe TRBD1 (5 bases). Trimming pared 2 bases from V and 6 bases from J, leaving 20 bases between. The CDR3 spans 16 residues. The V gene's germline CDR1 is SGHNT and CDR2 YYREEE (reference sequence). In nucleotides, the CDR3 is TGTGCCAGCAGCTTCTCGGGGTCCCGGGGGGTGGATGGCTACACCTTC. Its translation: CASSFSGSRGVDGYTF.

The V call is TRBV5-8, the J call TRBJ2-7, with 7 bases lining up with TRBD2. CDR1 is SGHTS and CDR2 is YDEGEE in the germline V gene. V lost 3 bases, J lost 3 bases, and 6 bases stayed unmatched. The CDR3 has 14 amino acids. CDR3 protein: CASSYTGTNYEQYF. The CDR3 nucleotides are TGTGCCAGCAGCTATACCGGGACTAACTACGAGCAGTACTTC.

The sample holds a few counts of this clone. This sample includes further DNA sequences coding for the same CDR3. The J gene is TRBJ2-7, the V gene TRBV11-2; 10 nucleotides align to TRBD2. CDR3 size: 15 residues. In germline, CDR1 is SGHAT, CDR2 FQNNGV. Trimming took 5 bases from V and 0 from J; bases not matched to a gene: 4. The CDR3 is CASSLGLAASYEQYF. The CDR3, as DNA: TGTGCCAGCAGCCTTGGACTAGCGGCCTCCTACGAGCAGTACTTC.

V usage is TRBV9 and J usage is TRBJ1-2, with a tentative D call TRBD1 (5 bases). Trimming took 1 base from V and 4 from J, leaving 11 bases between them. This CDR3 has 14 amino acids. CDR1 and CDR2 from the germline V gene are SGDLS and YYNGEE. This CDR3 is CASSVSTAGYGYTF. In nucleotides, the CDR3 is TGTGCCAGCAGCGTATCGACAGCCGGCTATGGCTACACCTTC.

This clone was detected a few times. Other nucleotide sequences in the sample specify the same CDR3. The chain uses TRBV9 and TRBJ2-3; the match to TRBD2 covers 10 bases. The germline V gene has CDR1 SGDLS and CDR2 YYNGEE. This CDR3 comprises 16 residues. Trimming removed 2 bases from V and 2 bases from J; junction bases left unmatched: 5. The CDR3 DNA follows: TGTGCCAGCAGCGTCCTAGCGGGAGCTGACACAGATACGCAGTATTTT. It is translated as CASSVLAGADTDTQYF.

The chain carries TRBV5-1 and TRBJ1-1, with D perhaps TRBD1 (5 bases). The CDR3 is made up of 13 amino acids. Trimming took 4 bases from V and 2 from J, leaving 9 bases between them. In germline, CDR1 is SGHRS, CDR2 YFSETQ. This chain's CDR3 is CASSGGVNTEAFF. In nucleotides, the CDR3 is TGCGCCAGCAGCGGAGGGGTTAACACTGAAGCTTTCTTT.

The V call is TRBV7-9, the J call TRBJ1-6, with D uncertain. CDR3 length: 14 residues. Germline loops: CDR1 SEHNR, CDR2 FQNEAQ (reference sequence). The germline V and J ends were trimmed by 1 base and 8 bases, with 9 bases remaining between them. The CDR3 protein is CASSLVQDYSPLHF. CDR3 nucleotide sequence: TGTGCCAGCAGCTTAGTCCAGGACTATTCACCCCTCCACTTT.

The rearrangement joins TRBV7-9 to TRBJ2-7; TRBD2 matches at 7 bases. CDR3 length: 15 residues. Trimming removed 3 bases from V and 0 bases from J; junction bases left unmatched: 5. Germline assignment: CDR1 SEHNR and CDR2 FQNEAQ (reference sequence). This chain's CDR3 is CASSLSGASSYEQYF. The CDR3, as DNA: TGTGCCAGCAGCTTGAGCGGGGCTAGCTCCTACGAGCAGTACTTC.

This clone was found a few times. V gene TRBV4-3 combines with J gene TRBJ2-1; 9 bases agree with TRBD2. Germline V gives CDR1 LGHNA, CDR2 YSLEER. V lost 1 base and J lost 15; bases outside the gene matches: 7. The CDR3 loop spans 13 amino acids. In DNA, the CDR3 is TGCGCCAGCAGCCAAGGAAGAGCGGGAGGTCGGTTCTTC. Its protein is CASSQGRAGGRFF.

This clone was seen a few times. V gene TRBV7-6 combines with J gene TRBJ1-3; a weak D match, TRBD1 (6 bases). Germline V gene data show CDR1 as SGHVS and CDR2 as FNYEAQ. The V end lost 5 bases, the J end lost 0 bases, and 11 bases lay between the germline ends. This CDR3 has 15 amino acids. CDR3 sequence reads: CASSTGAFSGNTIYF. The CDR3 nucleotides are TGTGCCAGCAGCACGGGGGCCTTCTCTGGAAACACCATATATTTT.

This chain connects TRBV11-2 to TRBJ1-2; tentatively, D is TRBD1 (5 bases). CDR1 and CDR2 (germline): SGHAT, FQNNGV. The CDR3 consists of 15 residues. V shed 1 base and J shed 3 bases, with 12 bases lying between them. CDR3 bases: TGTGCCAGCAGCTTAGCCCGGGGCGCTTACTATGGCTACACCTTC. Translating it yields CASSLARGAYYGYTF.

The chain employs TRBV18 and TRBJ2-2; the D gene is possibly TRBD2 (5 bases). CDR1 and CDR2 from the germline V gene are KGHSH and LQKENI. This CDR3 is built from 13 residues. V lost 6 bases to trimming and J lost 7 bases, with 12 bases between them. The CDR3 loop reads CASSDSGFGELFF. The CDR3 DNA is TGTGCCAGCTCCGATTCGGGATTCGGGGAGCTGTTTTTT. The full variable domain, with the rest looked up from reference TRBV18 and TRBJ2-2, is NAGVMQNPRHLVRRRGQEARLRCSPMKGHSHVYWYRQLPEEGLKFMVYLQKENIIDESGMPKERFSAEFPKEGPSILRIQQVVRGDSAAYFCASSDSGFGELFFGEGSRLTVL.

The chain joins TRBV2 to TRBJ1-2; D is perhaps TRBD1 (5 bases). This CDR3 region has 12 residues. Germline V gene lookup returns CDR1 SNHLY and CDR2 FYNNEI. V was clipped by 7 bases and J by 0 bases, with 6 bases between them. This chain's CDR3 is CASTGANYGYTF. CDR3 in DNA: TGTGCCAGCACGGGGGCTAACTATGGCTACACCTTC.

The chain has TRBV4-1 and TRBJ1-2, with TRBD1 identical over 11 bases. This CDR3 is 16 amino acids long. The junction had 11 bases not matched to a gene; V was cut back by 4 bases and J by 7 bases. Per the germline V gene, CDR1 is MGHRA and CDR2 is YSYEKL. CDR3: CASSPAMDRGLSGYTF. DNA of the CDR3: TGCGCCAGCAGCCCGGCCATGGACAGGGGGCTGAGTGGCTACACCTTC.

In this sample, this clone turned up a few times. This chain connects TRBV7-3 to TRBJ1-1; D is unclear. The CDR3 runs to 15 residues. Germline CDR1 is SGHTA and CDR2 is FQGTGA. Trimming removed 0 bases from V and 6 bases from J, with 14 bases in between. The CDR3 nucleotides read TGTGCCAGCAGCTTAACGGCTGGGGTGGTCCCTGAAGCTTTCTTT. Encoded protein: CASSLTAGVVPEAFF.

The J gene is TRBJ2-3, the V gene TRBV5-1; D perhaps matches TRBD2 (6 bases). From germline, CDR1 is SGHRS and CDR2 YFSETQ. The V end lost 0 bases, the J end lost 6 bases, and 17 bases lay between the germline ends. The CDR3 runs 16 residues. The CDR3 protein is CASSLEAGIGSDTQYF. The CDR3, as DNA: TGCGCCAGCAGCTTGGAGGCAGGGATCGGGAGTGATACGCAGTATTTT.

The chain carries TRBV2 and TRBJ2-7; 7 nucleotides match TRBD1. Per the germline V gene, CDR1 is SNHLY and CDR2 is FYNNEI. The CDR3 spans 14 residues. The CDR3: CATNRLGGNYEQYF. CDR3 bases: TGTGCTACCAATCGGCTAGGGGGCAACTACGAGCAGTACTTC.